What follows is one T cell receptor beta chain and its context. The antigen is undetermined. This record belongs to a study of long-term antiretroviral therapy in people with HIV. General observations from the study: Clones that had undergone expansion before ART dominated the repertoire at all time points.

Going into DNA extraction, samples held roughly 0.85-11 million cryopreserved PBMC. Germline loops: CDR1 MNHEY, CDR2 SVGAGI. This CDR3 has 15 residues. With V trimmed by 5 bases and J by 0 bases, 5 bases remained unmatched. Runs used v3.0 of the immunoSEQ assay and were done at survey level. Sequencing was performed with immunoSEQ multiplex PCR; in TCRdb, only in-frame clones are kept and a portion is missing. The table has more than 15,000 clones, around 94% seen once. The chain is built from TRBV6-5 and TRBJ1-1; 8 bases agree with TRBD1. This receptor was taken from a woman aged 50 to 60 with HIV. The material was unsorted PBMCs, obtained around 6.4 years after starting antiretroviral therapy. DNA for the CDR3: TGTGCCAGCAGTCGGGACAGGACTATGAACACTGAAGCTTTCTTT. It is translated as CASSRDRTMNTEAFF.